Listed here is a single T cell receptor beta chain. Original processing notes: Amplifying reference gene primers gave estimates of nucleated cell counts. The method was immunoSEQ multiplex PCR; TCRdb's version includes in-frame clones alone and lacks a portion of them. The DNA was the basis for D and trimming; V, J and clone size are from that table. The repertoire consists of roughly 230,000 clones, with roughly four fifths occurring once and the leading ten covering under 4.5%. Germline V CDR1 and CDR2: SGHRS, YFSETQ. Trimming took 2 bases from V and 6 from J; bases not matched to a gene: 13. This CDR3 has 17 amino acids. The sample comes from a study of blood T cell repertoires in COVID-19. Study context: Italy, Spain and the United States were the sources of the convalescent and acute COVID-19 samples. From T cells, B-cell-depleted T cells, or PBMCs came the material, which was cDNA or gDNA.

The chain links TRBV5-1 to TRBJ2-3; 9 bases match TRBD2. The sequence came from a man aged 50 to 59 with acute or convalescent COVID-19. Sequencing was done on a sample of peripheral blood. The CDR3 here is CASSFNRATSGSDTQYF. CDR3 in DNA: TGCGCCAGCAGCTTTAACAGGGCGACTAGCGGTAGCGATACGCAGTATTTT.